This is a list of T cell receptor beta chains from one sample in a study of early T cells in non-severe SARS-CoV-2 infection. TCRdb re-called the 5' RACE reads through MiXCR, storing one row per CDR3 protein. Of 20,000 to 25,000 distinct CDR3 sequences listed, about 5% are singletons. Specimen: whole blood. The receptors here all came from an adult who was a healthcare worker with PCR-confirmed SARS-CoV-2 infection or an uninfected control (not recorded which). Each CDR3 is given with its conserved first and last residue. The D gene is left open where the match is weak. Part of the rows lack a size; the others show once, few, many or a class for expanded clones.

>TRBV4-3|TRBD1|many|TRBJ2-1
CASSQTGTGGYNEQFF
TGCGCCAGCAGCCAAACCGGGACAGGGGGCTACAATGAGCAGTTCTTC
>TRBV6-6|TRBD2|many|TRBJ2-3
CASRPGTSGVSGDTQYF
TGTGCCAGCAGGCCCGGGACTAGCGGGGTTTCCGGAGATACGCAGTATTTT
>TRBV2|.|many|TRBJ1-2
CASTEGQGYGYTF
TGTGCCAGCACAGAAGGGCAGGGCTATGGCTACACCTTC
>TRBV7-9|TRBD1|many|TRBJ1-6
CASSHTGVNSPLHF
TGTGCCAGCAGCCACACAGGGGTCAATTCACCCCTCCACTTT
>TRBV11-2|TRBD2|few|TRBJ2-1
CASSLDPRLADLSYNEQFF
TGTGCCAGCAGCTTAGATCCGAGACTAGCGGACCTCTCCTACAATGAGCAGTTCTTC
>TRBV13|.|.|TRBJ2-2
CASSFRASGAGELFF
TGTGCCAGCAGCTTCAGGGCCTCAGGCGCCGGGGAGCTGTTTTTT
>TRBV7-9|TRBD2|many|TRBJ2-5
CASSHLRGGAETQYF
TGTGCCAGCAGCCACTTGCGGGGGGGCGCGGAGACCCAGTACTTC
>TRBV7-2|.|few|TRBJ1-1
CASSFLGTEAFF
TGTGCCAGCAGCTTTCTCGGCACTGAAGCTTTCTTT
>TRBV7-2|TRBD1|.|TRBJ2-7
CASSQGQQYYEQYF
TGTGCCAGCAGCCAGGGACAGCAATACTACGAGCAGTACTTC
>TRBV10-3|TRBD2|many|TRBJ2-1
CAIGRLAGGHNNEQFF
TGTGCCATCGGAAGACTAGCGGGGGGGCATAACAATGAGCAGTTCTTC
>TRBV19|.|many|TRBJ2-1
CASGDVGEQFF
TGTGCCAGTGGTGACGTGGGTGAGCAGTTCTTC
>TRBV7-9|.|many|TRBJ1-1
CASSLKGSAEAFF
TGTGCCAGCAGCTTGAAGGGGAGCGCTGAAGCTTTCTTT
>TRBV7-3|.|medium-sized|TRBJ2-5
CASSPRGTLQETQYF
TGTGCCAGCAGCCCAAGGGGGACTCTGCAAGAGACCCAGTACTTC
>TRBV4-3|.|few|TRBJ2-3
CASRQAQASTDTQYF
TGCGCCAGCAGGCAGGCCCAGGCTAGCACAGATACGCAGTATTTT
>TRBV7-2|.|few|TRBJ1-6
CASSLVSRGSDSPLHF
TGTGCCAGCAGCTTAGTCTCCCGGGGGTCCGATTCACCCCTCCACTTT
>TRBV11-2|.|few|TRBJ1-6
CASSLGTTRSPLHF
TGTGCCAGCAGCTTAGGGACCACGCGGTCACCCCTCCACTTT
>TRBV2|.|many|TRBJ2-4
CASSDQEVAKNIQYF
TGTGCCAGCAGTGATCAGGAGGTAGCCAAAAACATTCAGTACTTC
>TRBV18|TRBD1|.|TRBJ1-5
CASSQTGTGFQPQHF
TGTGCCAGCTCTCAGACCGGGACAGGGTTTCAGCCCCAGCATTTT
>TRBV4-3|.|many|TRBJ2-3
CASSQDRGGDTQYF
TGCGCCAGCAGCCAAGATAGAGGGGGAGATACGCAGTATTTT
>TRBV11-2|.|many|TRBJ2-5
CASSLGRGQETQYF
TGTGCCAGCAGCCTGGGACGGGGCCAAGAGACCCAGTACTTC
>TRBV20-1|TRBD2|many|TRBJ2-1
CSASGGNEQFF
TGCAGTGCGTCCGGGGGGAATGAGCAGTTCTTC
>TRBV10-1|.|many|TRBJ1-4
CASSESPDPTNEKLFF
TGCGCCAGCAGTGAGTCGCCAGATCCAACTAATGAAAAACTGTTTTTT
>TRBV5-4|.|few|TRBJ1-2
CASSLADKYQYHPTF
TGTGCCAGCAGCTTGGCGGATAAATATCAATATCATCCCACCTTC
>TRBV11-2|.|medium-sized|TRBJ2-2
CASSRGISLTGELFF
TGTGCCAGCAGCAGGGGGATTAGTCTCACCGGGGAGCTGTTTTTT
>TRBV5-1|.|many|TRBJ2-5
CASSQETQYF
TGCGCCAGCAGTCAAGAGACCCAGTACTTC
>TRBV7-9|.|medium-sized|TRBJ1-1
CASSLGSFDTEAFF
TGTGCCAGCAGCTTGGGTTCATTTGACACTGAAGCTTTCTTT
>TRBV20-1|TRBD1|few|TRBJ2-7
CSAGTGSSYEQYF
TGCAGTGCCGGGACAGGGAGCTCCTACGAGCAGTACTTC
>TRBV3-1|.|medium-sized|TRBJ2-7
CASSQAYEQYF
TGTGCCAGCAGCCAAGCTTACGAGCAGTACTTC
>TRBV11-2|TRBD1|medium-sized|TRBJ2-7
CASSSLTGPLFEQYF
TGTGCCAGCAGCTCACTGACAGGGCCCCTATTCGAGCAGTACTTC
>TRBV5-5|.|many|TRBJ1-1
CASSLMPREEGEAFF
TGTGCCAGCAGCTTAATGCCCAGGGAAGAGGGTGAAGCTTTCTTT
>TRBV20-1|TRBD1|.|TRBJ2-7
CSARAPGQGTYEQYF
TGCAGTGCTAGAGCCCCGGGACAGGGAACCTACGAGCAGTACTTC
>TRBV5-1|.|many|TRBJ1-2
CASRLGQDPTYGYTF
TGCGCCAGCCGCCTCGGACAAGACCCGACCTATGGCTACACCTTC
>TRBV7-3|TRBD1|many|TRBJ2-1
CASSGTGGFDEQFF
TGTGCCAGCTCCGGGACAGGGGGCTTCGATGAGCAGTTCTTC
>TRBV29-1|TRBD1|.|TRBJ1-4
CSGRQGADEKLFF
TGCAGCGGGCGACAGGGGGCAGATGAAAAACTGTTTTTT